This TCR beta chain was observed in a study of blood T cell repertoires in COVID-19. Study overall: Samples of COVID-19 (acute and convalescent) were obtained from the United States, Italy and Spain. Nucleic acid was either cDNA or gDNA, and it came from T cells, B-cell-depleted T cells, or PBMCs.

The germline CDR1 and CDR2 sequences are SGHTA and FQGNSA. Trimming pared 3 bases from V and 6 bases from J, leaving 8 bases between. CDR3 length equals 13 residues. Source study methods: For nucleated cells, counts were estimated from reference gene primer amplification. Clones were sequenced by immunoSEQ multiplex PCR, and TCRdb holds only the in-frame ones, with some missing. Clone size and V and J calls were adopted from that table, with D and trimming inferred from the DNA. Among some 150,000 clones listed, about 86% were seen once. The chain recombines TRBV7-2 with TRBJ2-2; tentative D call: TRBD2 (6 bases). The sequence was obtained from a woman older than 75 in a cohort sampled during active or convalescent COVID-19. The material sequenced was peripheral blood. CDR3 residues: CASSFRRAGELFF. The CDR3 bases are TGTGCCAGCAGCTTCCGGAGGGCCGGGGAGCTGTTTTTT.